This T cell receptor beta chain is drawn from a study of blood T cell repertoires in COVID-19. Overall study: The United States, Italy and Spain provided the acute and convalescent COVID-19 samples. The analysed material was cDNA or gDNA that came from T cells, B-cell-depleted T cells, or PBMCs.

The V and J ends lost 6 bases and 5 bases, in that order; junction bases with no gene match: 12. The CDR3 is 17 residues long. CDR1 and CDR2 (germline): SNHLY, FYNNEI. In the original processing: The assay estimated nucleated cells by amplifying reference gene primers. Assay used: immunoSEQ multiplex PCR; TCRdb lists only in-frame clones, some missing. V, J and clone size are those of that table, while D and trimming were read from the DNA. The profile shows roughly 60,000 clones, approximately 90% of them singletons. The sequenced material came from peripheral blood. This sequence joins TRBV2 and TRBJ2-5; TRBD2 agrees at 13 bases. This receptor was identified in a human donor with acute or convalescent COVID-19. The donor label of this sample is uncertain. CDR3 DNA: TGTGCCAGCAGCCCGTGGGGACTAGCGGGGCCCGGGGAGACCCAGTACTTC. This encodes CASSPWGLAGPGETQYF.